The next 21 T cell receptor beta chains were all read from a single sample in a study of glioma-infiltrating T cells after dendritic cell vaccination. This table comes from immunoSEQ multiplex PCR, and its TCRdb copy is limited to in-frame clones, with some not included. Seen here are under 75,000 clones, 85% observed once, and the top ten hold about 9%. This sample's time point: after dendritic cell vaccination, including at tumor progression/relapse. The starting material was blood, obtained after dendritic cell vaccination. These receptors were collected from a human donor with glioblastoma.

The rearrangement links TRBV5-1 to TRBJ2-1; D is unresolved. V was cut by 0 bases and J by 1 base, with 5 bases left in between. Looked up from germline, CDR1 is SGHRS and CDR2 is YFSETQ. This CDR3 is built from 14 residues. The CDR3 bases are TGCGCCAGCAGCTTGGCAGATTCCTACAATGAGCAGTTCTTC. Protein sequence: CASSLADSYNEQFF.

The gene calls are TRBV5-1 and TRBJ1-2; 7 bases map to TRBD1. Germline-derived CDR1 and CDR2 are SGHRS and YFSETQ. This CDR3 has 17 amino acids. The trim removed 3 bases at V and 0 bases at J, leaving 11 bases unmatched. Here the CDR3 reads CASSWGDRQFSNYGYTF. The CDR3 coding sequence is TGCGCCAGCAGCTGGGGGGACAGACAGTTTTCTAACTATGGCTACACCTTC.

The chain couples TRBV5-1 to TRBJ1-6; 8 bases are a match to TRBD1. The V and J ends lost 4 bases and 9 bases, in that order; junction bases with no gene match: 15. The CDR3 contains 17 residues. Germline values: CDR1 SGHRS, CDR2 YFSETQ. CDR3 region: CASSTRDRPWDSSPLHF. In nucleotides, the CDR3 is TGCGCCAGCAGCACCCGGGACAGGCCGTGGGACAGTTCACCCCTCCACTTT.

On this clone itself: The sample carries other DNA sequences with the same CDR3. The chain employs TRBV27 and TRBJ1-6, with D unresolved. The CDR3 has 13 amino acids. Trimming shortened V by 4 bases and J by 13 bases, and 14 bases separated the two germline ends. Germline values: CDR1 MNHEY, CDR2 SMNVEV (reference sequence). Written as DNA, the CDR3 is TGTGCCAGCAGTTCCATGACAAGCTCCCCCCTCCACTTT. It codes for CASSSMTSSPLHF.

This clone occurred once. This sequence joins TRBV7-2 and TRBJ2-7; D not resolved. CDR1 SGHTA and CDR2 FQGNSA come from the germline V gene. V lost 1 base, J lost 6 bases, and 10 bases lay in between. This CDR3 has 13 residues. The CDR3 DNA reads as TGTGCCAGCAGCTTAGGGTACTTTGGCGAGCAGTACTTC. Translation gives CASSLGYFGEQYF.

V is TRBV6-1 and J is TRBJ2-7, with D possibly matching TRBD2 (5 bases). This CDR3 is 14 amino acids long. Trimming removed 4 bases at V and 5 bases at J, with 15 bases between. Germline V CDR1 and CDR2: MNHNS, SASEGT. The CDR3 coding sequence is TGTGCCAGCAGTGGTCGAGCGGCGAGCAACGAGCAGTACTTC. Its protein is CASSGRAASNEQYF.

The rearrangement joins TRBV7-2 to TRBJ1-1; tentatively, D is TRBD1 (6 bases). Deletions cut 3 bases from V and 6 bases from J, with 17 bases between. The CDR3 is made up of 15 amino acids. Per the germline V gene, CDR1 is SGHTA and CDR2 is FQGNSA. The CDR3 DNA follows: TGTGCCAGCAGCTTTCCTTTGGGGGCTGGAGCTGAAGCTTTCTTT. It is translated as CASSFPLGAGAEAFF.

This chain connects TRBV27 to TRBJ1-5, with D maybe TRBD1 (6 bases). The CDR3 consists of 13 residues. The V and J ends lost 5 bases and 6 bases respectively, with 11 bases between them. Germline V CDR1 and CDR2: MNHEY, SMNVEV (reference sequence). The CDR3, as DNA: TGTGCCAGCAGTCTACAGGGCGCTCAGCCCCAGCATTTT. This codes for CASSLQGAQPQHF.

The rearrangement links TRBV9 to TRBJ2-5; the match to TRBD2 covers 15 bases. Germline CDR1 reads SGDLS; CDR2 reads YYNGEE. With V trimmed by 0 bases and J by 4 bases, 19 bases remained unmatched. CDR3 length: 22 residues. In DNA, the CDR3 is TGTGCCAGCAGCGTAGGGATGGGGGCCGGGACTAGCGGGGGGCCAGGGAGAGAGACCCAGTACTTC. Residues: CASSVGMGAGTSGGPGRETQYF.

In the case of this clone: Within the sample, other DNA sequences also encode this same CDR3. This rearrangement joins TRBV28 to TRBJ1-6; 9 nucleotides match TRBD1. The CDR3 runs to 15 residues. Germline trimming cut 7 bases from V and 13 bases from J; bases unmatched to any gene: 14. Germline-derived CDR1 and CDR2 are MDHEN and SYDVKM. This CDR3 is CASNRLTGGVSPLHF. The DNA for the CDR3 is TGTGCCAGCAATCGACTGACAGGGGGGGTTTCCCCCCTCCACTTT.

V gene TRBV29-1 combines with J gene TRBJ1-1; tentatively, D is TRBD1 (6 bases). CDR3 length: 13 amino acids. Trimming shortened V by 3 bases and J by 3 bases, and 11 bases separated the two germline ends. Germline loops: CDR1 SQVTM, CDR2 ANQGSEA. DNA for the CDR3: TGCAGCGTTGAGTGGGGGCGTGACACTGAAGCTTTCTTT. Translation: CSVEWGRDTEAFF.

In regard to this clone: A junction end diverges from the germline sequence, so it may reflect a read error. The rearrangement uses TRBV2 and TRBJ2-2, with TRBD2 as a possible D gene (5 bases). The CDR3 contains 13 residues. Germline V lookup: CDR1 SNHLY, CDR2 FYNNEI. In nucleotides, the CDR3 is TGTGCCAGCAGTTTAGCGAAAACCGGGGAGCTGTTTTTT. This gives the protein CASSLAKTGELFF.

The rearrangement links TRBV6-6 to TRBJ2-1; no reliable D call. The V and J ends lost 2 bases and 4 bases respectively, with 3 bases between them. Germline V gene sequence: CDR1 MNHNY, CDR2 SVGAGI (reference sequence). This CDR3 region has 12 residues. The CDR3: CASSYIYNEQFF. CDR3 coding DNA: TGTGCCAGCAGTTACATATACAATGAGCAGTTCTTC.

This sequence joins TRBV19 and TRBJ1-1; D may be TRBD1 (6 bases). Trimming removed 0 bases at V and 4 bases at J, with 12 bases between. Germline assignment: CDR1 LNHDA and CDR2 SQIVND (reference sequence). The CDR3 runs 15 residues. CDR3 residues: CASSIDRGLGTEAFF. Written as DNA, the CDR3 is TGTGCCAGTAGTATAGACAGGGGTTTGGGCACTGAAGCTTTCTTT.

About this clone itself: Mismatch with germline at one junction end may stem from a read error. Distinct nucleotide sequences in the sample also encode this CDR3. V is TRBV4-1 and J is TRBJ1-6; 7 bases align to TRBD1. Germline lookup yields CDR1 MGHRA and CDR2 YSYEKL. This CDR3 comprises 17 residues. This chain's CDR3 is CASSRTPGQTYNSPLHF. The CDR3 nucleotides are TGCGCCAGCAGCCGAACCCCGGGACAGACTTATAATTCCCCCCTCCACTTT.

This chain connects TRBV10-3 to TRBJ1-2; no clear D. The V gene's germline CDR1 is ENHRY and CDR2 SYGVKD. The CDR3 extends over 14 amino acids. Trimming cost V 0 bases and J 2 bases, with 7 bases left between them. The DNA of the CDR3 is TGTGCCATCAGTGAGTCGCAACGGAACTATGGCTACACCTTC. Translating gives CAISESQRNYGYTF.

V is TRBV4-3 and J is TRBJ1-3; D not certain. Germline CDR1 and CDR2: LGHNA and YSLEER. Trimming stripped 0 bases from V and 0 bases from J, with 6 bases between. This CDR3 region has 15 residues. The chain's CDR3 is CASSQDGLSGNTIYF. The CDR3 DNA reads TGCGCCAGCAGCCAAGACGGTCTCTCTGGAAACACCATATATTTT.

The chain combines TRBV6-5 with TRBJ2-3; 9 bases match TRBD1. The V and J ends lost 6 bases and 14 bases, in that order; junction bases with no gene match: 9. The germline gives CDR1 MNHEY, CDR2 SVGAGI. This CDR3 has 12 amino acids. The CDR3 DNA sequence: TGTGCCAGCAGCACCCACAGGGGGCGCGGGTATTTT. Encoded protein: CASSTHRGRGYF.

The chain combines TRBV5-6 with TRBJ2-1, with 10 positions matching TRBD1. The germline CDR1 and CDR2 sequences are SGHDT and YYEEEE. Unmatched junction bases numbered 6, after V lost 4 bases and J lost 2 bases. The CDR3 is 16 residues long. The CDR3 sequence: CASSLPGQGTYNEQFF. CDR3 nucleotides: TGTGCCAGCAGCCTACCGGGACAGGGGACCTACAATGAGCAGTTCTTC.

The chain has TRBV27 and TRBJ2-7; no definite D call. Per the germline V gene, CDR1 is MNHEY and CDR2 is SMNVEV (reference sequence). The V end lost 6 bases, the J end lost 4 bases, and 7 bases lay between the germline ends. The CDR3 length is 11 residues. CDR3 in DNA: TGTGCCAGCAGCAATCGGTACGAGCAGTACTTC. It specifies CASSNRYEQYF.

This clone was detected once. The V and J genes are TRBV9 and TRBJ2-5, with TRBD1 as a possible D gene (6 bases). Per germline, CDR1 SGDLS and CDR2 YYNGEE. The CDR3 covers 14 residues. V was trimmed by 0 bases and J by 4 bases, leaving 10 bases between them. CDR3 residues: CASSVAGAGETQYF. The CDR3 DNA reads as TGTGCCAGCAGCGTAGCAGGGGCGGGAGAGACCCAGTACTTC.